This T cell receptor (beta chain) was recorded in a study of cytomegalovirus exposure and HLA in healthy donors. Study results and caveats: TCR beta V- and J-gene trimming was later associated with a missense DCLRE1C variant. Being productive about 87% or about 30% of the time was typical of most TCR beta V segments in an earlier analysis.

With respect to this clone: Its antigen is currently unknown.

Germline V gene data show CDR1 as SGHRS and CDR2 as YFSETQ. The V gene end was trimmed by 2 bases and the J gene end by 6 bases; junction bases not matched to a gene: 10. The CDR3 spans 16 residues. It was healthy bone marrow donors who served as donors. With 60 Vbeta and 13 Jbeta primers, the PCR was carried out. TCRdb keeps only in-frame clones here, not all; method: immunoSEQ multiplex PCR. The sample has approximately 75,000 clones; around three quarters are singletons. The receptor's source is a male donor in good health and CMV-seronegative. Specimen: PBMCs. The V call is TRBV5-1, the J call TRBJ1-2; TRBD1 agrees at 10 bases. CDR3 sequence: CASSFGTGVTRDGYTF. CDR3 coding DNA: TGCGCCAGCAGCTTTGGGACAGGGGTTACTCGGGATGGCTACACCTTC. The full variable domain, with the rest looked up from reference TRBV5-1 and TRBJ1-2, is KAGVTQTPRYLIKTRGQQVTLSCSPISGHRSVSWYQQTPGQGLQFLFEYFSETQRNKGNFPGRFSGRQFSNSRSEMNVSTLELGDSALYLCASSFGTGVTRDGYTFGSGTRLTVV.